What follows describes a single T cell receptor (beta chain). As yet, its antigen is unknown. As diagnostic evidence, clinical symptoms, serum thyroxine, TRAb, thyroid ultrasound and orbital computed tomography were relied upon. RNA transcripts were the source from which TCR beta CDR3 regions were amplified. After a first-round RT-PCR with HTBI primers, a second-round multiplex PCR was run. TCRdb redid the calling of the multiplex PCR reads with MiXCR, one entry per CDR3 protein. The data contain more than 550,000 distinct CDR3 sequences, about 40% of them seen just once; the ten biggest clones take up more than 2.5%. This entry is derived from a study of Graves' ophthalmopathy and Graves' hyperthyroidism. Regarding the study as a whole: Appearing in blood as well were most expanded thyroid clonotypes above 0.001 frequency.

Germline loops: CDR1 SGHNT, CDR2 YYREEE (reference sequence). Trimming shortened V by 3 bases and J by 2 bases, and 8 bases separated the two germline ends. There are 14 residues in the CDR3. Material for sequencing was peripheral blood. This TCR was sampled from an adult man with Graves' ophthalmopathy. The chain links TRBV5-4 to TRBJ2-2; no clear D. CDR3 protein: CASSSHQNTGELFF. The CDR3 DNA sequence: TGTGCCAGCAGCTCTCACCAAAACACCGGGGAGCTGTTTTTT.